The 6 T cell receptor beta chains reported below all come from one sample, sequenced in a study of OX40 agonist ivuxolimab in advanced cancers. The library was made by the immunoSEQ multiplex PCR assay. The table was pulled from immuneACCESS by TCRdb, which kept in-frame rearrangements only. Such tables lose some clones; where checked, under half of the loss comes from unresolved V genes, and the rest has no known cause. In this sample the table shows tens of thousands of clones, 86% of which occur a single time. Jointly, the top ten make up about 1.1% of the sample. The sequencing here drew on CD4+ or CD8+ T cells sorted from blood, taken in a trial of the OX40 agonist ivuxolimab. Receptor source: an adult with an advanced solid tumor such as melanoma, head and neck, liver or kidney cancer.

This chain uses TRBV7-8 with TRBJ2-1; TRBD1 might be the D (6 bases). V was clipped by 1 base and J by 5 bases, with 9 bases between them. Germline-derived CDR1 and CDR2 are SGHVS and FQNEAQ. This CDR3 contains 14 residues. The CDR3, as DNA: TGTGCCAGCAGCTTAGGGACAGCCGACAATGAGCAGTTCTTC. This encodes CASSLGTADNEQFF.

The chain combines TRBV6-5 with TRBJ2-3; TRBD1 might be the D (5 bases). This CDR3 has 13 amino acids. The V end lost 6 bases, the J end lost 1 base, and 8 bases lay between the germline ends. The germline CDR1 and CDR2 sequences are MNHEY and SVGAGI. DNA of the CDR3: TGTGCCAGCAGGATACAGGGCACAGATACGCAGTATTTT. It specifies CASRIQGTDTQYF.

This clone was seen only a few times. The chain couples TRBV7-2 to TRBJ2-2, with 8 bases fitting TRBD2. This CDR3 comprises 15 residues. Per the germline V gene, CDR1 is SGHTA and CDR2 is FQGNSA. J lost 1 base, V lost 5 bases, and 3 bases had no gene match. CDR3 nucleotide sequence: TGTGCCAGCAGCCCCCGGGGGGGGAACACCGGGGAGCTGTTTTTT. This codes for CASSPRGGNTGELFF.

The V and J genes are TRBV2 and TRBJ2-1, with 10 bases aligning to TRBD1. The CDR3 is made up of 15 amino acids. From germline, CDR1 is SNHLY and CDR2 FYNNEI. J gave up 1 base and V 6 bases, and 3 bases lay outside the gene matches. The CDR3: CASSEDRGSYNEQFF. The CDR3 DNA reads TGTGCCAGCAGCGAGGACAGGGGGTCCTACAATGAGCAGTTCTTC.

The V call is TRBV9, the J call TRBJ1-3; weak D call: TRBD1 (6 bases). V was cut by 0 bases and J by 1 base, with 11 bases left in between. Germline CDR1 SGDLS, CDR2 YYNGEE. CDR3 length equals 16 residues. CDR3 sequence reads: CASSVGQVNSGNTIYF. In DNA, the CDR3 is TGTGCCAGCAGCGTAGGACAGGTCAATTCTGGAAACACCATATATTTT.

The chain links TRBV6-5 to TRBJ2-2, with D possibly matching TRBD2 (6 bases). Germline CDR1 and CDR2: MNHEY and SVGAGI. This CDR3 contains 13 residues. The germline V and J ends were trimmed by 8 bases and 1 base, with 8 bases remaining between them. CDR3: CASEEGNTGELFF. The DNA for the CDR3 is TGTGCCAGCGAGGAGGGGAACACCGGGGAGCTGTTTTTT.